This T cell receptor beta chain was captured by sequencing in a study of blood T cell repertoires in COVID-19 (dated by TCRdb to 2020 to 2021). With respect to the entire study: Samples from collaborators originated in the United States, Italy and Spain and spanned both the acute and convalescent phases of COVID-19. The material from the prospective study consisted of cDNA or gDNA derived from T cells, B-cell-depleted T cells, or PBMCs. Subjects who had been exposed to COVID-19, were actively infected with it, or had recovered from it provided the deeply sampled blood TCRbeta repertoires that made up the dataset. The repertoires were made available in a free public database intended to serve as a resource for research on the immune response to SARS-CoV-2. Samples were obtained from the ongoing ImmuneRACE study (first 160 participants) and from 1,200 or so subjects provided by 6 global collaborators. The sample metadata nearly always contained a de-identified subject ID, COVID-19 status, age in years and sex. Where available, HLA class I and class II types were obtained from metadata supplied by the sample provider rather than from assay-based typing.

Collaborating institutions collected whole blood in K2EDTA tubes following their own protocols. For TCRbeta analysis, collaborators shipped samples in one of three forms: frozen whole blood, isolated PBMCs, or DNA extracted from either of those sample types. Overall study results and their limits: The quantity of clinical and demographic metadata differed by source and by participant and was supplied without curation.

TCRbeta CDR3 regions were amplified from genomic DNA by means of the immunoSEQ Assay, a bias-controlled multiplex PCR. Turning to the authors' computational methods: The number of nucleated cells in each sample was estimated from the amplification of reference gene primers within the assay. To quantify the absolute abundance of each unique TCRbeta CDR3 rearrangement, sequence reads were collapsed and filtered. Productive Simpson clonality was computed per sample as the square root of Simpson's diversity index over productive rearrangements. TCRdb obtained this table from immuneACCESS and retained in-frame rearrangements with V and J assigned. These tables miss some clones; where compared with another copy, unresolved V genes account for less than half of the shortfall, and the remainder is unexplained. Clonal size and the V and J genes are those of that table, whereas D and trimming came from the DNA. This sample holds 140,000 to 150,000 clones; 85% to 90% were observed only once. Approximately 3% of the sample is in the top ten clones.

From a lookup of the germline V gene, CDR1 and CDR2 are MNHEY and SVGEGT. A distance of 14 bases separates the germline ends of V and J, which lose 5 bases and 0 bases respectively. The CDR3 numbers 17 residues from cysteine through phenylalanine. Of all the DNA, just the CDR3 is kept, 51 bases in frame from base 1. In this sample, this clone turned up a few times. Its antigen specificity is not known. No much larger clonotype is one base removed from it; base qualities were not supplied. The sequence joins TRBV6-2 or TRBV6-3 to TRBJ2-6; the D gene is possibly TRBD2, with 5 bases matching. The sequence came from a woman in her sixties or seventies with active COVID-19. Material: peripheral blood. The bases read TGTGCCAGCAGTGACTACCATCAGGACTCTGGGGCCAACGTCCTGACTTTC. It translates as CASSDYHQDSGANVLTF.